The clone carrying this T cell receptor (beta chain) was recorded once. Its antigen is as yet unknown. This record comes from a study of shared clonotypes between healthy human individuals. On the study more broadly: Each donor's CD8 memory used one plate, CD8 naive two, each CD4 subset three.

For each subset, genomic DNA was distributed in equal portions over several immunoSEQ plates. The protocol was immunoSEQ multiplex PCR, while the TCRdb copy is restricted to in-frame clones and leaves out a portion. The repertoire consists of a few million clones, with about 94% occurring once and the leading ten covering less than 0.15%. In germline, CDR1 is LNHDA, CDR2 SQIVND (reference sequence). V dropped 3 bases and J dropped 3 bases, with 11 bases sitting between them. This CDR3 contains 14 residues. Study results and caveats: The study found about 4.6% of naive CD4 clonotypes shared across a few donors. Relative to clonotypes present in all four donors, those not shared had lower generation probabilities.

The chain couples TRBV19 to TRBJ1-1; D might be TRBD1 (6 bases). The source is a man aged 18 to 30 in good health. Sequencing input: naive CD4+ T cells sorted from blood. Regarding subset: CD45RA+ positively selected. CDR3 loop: CASSIRTEHTEAFF. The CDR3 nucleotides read TGTGCCAGTAGTATCCGGACAGAGCACACTGAAGCTTTCTTT.